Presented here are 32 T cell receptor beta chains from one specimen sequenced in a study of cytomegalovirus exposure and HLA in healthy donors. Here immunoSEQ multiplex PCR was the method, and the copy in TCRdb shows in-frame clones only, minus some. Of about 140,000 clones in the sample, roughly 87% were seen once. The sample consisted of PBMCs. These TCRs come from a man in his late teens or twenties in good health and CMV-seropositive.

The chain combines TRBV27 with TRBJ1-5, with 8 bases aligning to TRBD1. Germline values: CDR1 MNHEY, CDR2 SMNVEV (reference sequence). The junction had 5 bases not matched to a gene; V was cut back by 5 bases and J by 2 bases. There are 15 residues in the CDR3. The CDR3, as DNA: TGTGCCAGCAGTATGACAGGGGAGGGCAATCAGCCCCAGCATTTT. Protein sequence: CASSMTGEGNQPQHF.

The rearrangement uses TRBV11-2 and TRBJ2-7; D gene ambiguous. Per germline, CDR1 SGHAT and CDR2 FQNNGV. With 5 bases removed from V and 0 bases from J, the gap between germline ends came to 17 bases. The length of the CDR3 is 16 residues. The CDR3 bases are TGTGCCAGCAGCCGAGACTCGGCTCTGAGCTCCTACGAGCAGTACTTC. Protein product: CASSRDSALSSYEQYF.

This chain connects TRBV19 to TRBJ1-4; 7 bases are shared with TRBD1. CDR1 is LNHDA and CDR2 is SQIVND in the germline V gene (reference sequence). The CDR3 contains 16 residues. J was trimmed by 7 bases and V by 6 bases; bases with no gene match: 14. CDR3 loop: CASSPTGLGRGEKLFF. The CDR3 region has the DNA TGTGCCAGTAGCCCGACAGGGCTCGGACGGGGTGAAAAACTGTTTTTT.

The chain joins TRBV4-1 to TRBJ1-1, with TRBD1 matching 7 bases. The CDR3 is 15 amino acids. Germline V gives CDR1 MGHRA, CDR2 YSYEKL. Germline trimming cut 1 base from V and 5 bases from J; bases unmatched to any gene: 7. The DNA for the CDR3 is TGCGCCAGCAGCCAAGCTCCAGGGGGGATGACTGAAGCTTTCTTT. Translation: CASSQAPGGMTEAFF.

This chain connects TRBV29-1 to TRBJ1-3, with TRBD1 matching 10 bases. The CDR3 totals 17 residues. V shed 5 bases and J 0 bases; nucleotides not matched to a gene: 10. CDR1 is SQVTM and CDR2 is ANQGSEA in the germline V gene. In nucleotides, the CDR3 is TGCAGCGTTTCCCCGGGACAGGGGCTCCTCTCTGGAAACACCATATATTTT. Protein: CSVSPGQGLLSGNTIYF.

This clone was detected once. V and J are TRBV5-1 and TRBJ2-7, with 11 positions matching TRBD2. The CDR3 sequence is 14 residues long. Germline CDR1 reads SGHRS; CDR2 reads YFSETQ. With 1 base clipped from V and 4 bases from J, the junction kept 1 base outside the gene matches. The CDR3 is CASSLTSGSYEQYF. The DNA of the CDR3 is TGCGCCAGCAGCTTGACTAGCGGGAGTTACGAGCAGTACTTC.

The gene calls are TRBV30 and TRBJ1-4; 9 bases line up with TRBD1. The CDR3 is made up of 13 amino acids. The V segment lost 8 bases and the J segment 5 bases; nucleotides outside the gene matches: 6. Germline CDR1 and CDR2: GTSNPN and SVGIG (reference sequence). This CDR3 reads CALQGAPNEKLFF. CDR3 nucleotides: TGTGCCCTACAGGGGGCACCGAATGAAAAACTGTTTTTT. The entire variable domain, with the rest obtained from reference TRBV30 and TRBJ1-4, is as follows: SQTIHQWPATLVQPVGSPLSLECTVEGTSNPNLYWYRQAAGRGLQLLFYSVGIGQISSEVPQNLSASRPQDRQFILSSKKLLLSDSGFYLCALQGAPNEKLFFGSGTQLSVL.

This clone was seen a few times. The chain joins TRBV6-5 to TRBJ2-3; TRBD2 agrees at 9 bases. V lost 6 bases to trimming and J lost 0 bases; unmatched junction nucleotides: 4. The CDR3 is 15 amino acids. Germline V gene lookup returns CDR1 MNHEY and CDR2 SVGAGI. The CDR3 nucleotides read TGTGCCAGCAGCCCGACTAGCGGAAGCACAGATACGCAGTATTTT. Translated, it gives CASSPTSGSTDTQYF.

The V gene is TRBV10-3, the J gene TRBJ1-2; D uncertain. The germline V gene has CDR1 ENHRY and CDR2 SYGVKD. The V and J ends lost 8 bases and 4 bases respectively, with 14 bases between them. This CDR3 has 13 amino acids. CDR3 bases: TGTGCCATCTTAAGCGGAGGCGCCTATGGCTACACCTTC. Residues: CAILSGGAYGYTF.

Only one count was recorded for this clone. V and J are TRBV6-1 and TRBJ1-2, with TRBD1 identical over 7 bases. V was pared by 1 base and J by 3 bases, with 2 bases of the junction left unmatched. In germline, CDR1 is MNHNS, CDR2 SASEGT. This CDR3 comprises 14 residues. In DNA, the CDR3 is TGTGCCAGCAGTGAAGTAGGGGGCTACTATGGCTACACCTTC. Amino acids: CASSEVGGYYGYTF.

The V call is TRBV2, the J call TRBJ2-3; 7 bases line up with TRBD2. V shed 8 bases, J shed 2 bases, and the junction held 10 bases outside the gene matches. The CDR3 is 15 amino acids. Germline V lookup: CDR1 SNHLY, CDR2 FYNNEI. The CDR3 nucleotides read TGTGCCAGCCCGCCCCAGCGGGGAACCACAGATACGCAGTATTTT. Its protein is CASPPQRGTTDTQYF.

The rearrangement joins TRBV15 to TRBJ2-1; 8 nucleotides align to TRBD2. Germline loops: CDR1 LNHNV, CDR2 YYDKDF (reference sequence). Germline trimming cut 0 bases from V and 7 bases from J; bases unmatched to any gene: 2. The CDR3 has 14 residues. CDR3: CATSRDRGRNEQFF. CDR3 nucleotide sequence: TGTGCCACCAGCAGAGATCGCGGGAGGAATGAGCAGTTCTTC.

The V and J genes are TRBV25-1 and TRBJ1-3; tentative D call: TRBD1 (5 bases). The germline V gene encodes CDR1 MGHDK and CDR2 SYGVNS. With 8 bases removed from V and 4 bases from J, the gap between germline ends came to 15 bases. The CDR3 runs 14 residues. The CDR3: CASSVGTWGNTIYF. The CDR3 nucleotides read TGTGCCAGCTCGGTTGGGACTTGGGGAAACACCATATATTTT.

CDR3: CASSTPAGRTANEKLFF. CDR3 DNA sequence: TGTGCCAGTAGTACGCCCGCGGGACGGACTGCTAATGAAAAACTGTTTTTT. The rearrangement links TRBV19 to TRBJ1-4; a weak D match, TRBD1 (5 bases). Trimming took 4 bases from V and 3 from J, leaving 18 bases between them. Per the germline V gene, CDR1 is LNHDA and CDR2 is SQIVND (reference sequence). CDR3 length: 17 residues.

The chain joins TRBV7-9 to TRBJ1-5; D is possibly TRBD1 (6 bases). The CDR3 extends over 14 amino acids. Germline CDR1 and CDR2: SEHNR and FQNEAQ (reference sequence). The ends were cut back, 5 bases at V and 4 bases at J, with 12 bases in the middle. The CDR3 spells CASSRSGVNQPQHF. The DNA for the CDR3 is TGTGCCAGCAGCCGATCAGGGGTGAATCAGCCCCAGCATTTT.

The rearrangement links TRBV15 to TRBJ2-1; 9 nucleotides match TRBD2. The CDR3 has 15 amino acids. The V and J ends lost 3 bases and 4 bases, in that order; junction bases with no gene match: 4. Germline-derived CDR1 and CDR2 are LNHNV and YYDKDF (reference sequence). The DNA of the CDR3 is TGTGCCACCAGCAGGAGAGCGGGGGGATACAATGAGCAGTTCTTC. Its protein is CATSRRAGGYNEQFF.

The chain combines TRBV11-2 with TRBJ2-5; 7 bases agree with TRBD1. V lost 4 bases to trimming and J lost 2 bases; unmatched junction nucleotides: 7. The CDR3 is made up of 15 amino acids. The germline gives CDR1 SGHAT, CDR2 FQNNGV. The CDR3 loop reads CASSSDDRAQETQYF. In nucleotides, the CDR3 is TGTGCCAGCAGCTCCGACGACAGGGCACAAGAGACCCAGTACTTC.

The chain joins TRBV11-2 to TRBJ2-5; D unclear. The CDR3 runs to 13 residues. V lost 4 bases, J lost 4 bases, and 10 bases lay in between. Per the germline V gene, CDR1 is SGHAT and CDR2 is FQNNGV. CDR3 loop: CASSSELPETQYF. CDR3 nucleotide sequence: TGTGCCAGCAGCTCGGAGCTCCCAGAGACCCAGTACTTC.

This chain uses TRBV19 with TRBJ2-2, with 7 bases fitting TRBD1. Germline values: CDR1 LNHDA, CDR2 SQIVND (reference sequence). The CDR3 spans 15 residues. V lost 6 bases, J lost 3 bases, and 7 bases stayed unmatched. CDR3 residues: CASRTGQRDTGELFF. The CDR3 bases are TGTGCCAGTAGAACGGGACAGAGAGACACCGGGGAGCTGTTTTTT.

The CDR3, as DNA: TGTGCCATCAGTGAGTCGAGGCAGGGCGCCTACGAGCAGTACTTC. Translating it yields CAISESRQGAYEQYF. This chain connects TRBV10-3 to TRBJ2-7, with TRBD1 as a possible D gene (5 bases). The V end lost 0 bases, the J end lost 2 bases, and 11 bases lay between the germline ends. The CDR3 loop spans 15 amino acids. Germline V gene data show CDR1 as ENHRY and CDR2 as SYGVKD.

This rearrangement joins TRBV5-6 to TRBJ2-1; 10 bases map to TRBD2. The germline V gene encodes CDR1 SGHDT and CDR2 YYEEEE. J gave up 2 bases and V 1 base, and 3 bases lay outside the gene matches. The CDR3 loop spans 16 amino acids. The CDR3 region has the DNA TGTGCCAGCAGCTTGCCTAGCGGGGGAACCTACAATGAGCAGTTCTTC. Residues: CASSLPSGGTYNEQFF.

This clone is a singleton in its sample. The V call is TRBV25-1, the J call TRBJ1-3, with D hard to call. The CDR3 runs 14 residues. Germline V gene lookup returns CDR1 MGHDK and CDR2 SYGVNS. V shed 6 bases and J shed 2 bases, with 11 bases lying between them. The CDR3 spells CASSGAIPGNTIYF. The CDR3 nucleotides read TGTGCCAGCAGCGGAGCCATCCCTGGAAACACCATATATTTT.

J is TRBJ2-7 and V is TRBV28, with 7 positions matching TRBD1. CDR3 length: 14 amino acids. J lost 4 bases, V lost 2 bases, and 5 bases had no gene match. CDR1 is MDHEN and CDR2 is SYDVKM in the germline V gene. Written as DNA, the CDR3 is TGTGCCAGCAGTTTAACCGGGACAGAATACGAGCAGTACTTC. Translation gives CASSLTGTEYEQYF. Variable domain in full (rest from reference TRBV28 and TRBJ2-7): DVKVTQSSRYLVKRTGEKVFLECVQDMDHENMFWYRQDPGLGLRLIYFSYDVKMKEKGDIPEGYSVSREKKERFSLILESASTNQTSMYLCASSLTGTEYEQYFGPGTRLTVT.

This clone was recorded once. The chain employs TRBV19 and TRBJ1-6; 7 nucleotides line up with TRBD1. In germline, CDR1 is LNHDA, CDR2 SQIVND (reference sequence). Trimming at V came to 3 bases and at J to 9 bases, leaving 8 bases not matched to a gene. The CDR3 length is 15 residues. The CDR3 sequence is CASSIQEGASSPLHF. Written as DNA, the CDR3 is TGTGCCAGTAGTATTCAAGAGGGGGCGTCTTCACCCCTCCACTTT.

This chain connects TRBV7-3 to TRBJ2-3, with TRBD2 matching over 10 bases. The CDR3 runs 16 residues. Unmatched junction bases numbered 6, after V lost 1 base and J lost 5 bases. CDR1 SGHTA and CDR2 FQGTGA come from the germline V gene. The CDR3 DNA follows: TGTGCCAGCAGCTTAAAAGCGGGGGGGCCGGGAGATACGCAGTATTTT. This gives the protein CASSLKAGGPGDTQYF.

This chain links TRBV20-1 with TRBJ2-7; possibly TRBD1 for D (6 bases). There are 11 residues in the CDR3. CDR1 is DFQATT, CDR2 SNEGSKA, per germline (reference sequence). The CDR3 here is CTRMGHNEQYF. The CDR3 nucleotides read TGCACAAGGATGGGACACAACGAGCAGTACTTC.

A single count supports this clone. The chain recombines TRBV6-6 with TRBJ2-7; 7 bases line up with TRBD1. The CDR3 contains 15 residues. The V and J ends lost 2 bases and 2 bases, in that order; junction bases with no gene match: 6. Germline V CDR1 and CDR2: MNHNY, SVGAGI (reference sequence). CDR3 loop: CASSYIGTAPYEQYF. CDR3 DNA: TGTGCCAGCAGTTACATTGGGACAGCCCCCTACGAGCAGTACTTC.

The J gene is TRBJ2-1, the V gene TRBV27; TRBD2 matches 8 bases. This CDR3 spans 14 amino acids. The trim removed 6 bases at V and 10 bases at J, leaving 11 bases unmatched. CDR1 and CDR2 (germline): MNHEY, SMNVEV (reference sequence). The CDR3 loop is CASSPAGDVSEQFF. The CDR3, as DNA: TGTGCCAGCAGCCCAGCGGGAGATGTCTCCGAGCAGTTCTTC.

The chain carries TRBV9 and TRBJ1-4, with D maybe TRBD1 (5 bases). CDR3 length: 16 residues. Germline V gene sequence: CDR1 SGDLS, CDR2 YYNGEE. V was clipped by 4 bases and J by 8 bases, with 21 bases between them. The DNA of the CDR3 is TGTGCCAGCAGCTCCTCCGCTGTGGGGGGAAGAGAAAAACTGTTTTTT. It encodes CASSSSAVGGREKLFF.

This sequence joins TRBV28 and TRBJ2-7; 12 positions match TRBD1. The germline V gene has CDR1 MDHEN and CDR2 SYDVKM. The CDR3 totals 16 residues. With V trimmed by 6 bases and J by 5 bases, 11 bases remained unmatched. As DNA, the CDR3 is TGTGCCAGCAGCTTACCCGGGACAGGGGGCTTCGACGAGCAGTACTTC. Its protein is CASSLPGTGGFDEQYF.

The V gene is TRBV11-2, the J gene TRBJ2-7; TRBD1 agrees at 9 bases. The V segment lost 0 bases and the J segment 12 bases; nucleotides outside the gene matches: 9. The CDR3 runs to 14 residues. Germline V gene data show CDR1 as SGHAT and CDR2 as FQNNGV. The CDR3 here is CASSLDRNRGLLYF. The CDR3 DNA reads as TGTGCCAGCAGCTTAGATCGAAACAGGGGGCTGCTGTACTTC.

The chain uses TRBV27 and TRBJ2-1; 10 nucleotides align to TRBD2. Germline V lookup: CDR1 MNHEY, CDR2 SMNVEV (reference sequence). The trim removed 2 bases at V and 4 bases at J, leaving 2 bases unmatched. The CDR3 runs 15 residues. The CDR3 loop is CASSLGAGGYNEQFF. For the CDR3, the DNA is TGTGCCAGCAGTTTAGGAGCGGGAGGGTACAATGAGCAGTTCTTC.